This TCR beta chain originates from a study of long-term antiretroviral therapy in people with HIV. Study observations and caveats: Dominance of pre-ART expanded clones persisted, fluctuating and often declining after ART. The study collected no data on ART adherence, viral resistance or therapy changes. With ART, diversity went up but was still lower than in transplant donor controls.

Sampling of each donor yielded at least one pre-ART PBMC sample and at least two post-ART PBMC samples. About this clone: Its antigen is as yet unknown. At one boundary the junction diverges from the germline segment, which might be a read error.

Survey level was the resolution at which the v3.0 immunoSEQ assay ran. Here immunoSEQ multiplex PCR was the method, and the copy in TCRdb shows in-frame clones only, minus some. The sample contains roughly 35,000 clones, about 93% of which appear only once. In germline, CDR1 is LGHNA, CDR2 YSLEER. This CDR3 contains 12 residues. The sequencing used unsorted PBMCs, collected 5.1 years after starting antiretroviral therapy. The J gene is TRBJ2-1, the V gene TRBV4-3, with unresolved D. The receptor's source is a woman aged 45-65 years with HIV. The CDR3 DNA reads TGCGCCAGCAGTCAAGAAAGGGATGAGCAGTTCTTC. Amino acids: CASSQERDEQFF.